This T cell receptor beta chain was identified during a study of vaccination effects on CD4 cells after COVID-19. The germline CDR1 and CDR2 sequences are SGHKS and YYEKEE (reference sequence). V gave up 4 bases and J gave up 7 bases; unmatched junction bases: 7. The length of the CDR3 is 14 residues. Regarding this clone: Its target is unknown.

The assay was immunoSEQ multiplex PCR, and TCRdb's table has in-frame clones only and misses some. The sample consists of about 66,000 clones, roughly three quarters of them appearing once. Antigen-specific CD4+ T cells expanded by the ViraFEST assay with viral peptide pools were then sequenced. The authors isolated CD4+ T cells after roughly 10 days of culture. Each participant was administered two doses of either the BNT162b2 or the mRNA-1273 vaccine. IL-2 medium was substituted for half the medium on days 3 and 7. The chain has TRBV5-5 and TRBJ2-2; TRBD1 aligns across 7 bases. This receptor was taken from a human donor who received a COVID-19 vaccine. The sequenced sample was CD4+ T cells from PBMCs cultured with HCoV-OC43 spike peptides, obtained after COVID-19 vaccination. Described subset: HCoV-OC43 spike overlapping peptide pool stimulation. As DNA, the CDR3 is TGTGCCAGCAGCCGACAGACAGGGTTCGGGGAGCTGTTTTTT. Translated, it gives CASSRQTGFGELFF.